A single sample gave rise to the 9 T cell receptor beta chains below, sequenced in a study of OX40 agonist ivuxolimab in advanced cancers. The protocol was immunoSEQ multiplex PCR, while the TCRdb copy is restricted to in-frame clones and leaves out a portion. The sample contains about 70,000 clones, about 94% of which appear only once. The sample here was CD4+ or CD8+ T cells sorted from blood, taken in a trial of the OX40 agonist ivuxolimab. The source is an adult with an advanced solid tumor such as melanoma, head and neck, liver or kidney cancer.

The CDR3 DNA sequence: TGCGCCAGCAGCCAAGAGGGACAGGGAGGCAATCAGCCCCAGCATTTT. It is translated as CASSQEGQGGNQPQHF. The chain combines TRBV4-1 with TRBJ1-5; 9 bases agree with TRBD1. CDR1 is MGHRA, CDR2 YSYEKL, per germline. The CDR3 contains 16 residues. After removal of 0 bases from V and 2 bases from J, the junction contained 2 bases not matched to a gene.

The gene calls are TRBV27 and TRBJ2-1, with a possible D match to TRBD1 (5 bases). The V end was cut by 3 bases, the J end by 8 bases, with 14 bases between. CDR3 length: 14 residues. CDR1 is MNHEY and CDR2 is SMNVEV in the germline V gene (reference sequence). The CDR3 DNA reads TGTGCCAGCAGTTTTTGGCAGGGTCCCGATGAGCAGTTCTTC. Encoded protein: CASSFWQGPDEQFF.

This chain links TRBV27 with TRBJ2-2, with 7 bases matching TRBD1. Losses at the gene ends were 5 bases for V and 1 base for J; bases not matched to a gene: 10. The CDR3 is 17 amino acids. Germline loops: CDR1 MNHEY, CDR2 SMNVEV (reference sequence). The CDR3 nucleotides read TGTGCCAGCAGTCAACAGTTAAGGACAGGGAACACCGGGGAGCTGTTTTTT. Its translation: CASSQQLRTGNTGELFF.

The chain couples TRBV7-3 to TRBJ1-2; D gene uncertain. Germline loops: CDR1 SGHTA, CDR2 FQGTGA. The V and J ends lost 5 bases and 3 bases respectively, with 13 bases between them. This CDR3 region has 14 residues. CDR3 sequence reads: CASSPEGFDYGYTF. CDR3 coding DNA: TGTGCCAGCAGCCCGGAGGGTTTTGACTATGGCTACACCTTC.

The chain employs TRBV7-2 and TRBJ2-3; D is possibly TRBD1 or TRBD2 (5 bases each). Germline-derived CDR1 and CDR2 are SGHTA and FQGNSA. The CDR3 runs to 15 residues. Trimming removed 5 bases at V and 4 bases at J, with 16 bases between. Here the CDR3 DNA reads TGTGCCAGCAGCCACACGGTGGGGCGGGCAGATACGCAGTATTTT. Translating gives CASSHTVGRADTQYF.

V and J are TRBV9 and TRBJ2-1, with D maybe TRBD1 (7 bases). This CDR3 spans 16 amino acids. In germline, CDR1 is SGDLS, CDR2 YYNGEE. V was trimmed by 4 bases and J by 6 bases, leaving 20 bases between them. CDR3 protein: CASSPQPRQGGNEQFF. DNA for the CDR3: TGTGCCAGCAGCCCCCAACCCCGACAGGGAGGCAATGAGCAGTTCTTC.

The DNA of the CDR3 is TGTGCCAGCAGTGAATCTGGGGGGGGCTCCTACAATGAGCAGTTCTTC. It specifies CASSESGGGSYNEQFF. The V and J genes are TRBV6-1 and TRBJ2-1; 7 bases fit TRBD2. The CDR3 extends over 16 amino acids. In germline, CDR1 is MNHNS, CDR2 SASEGT. Trimming cost V 2 bases and J 0 bases; bases outside gene matches: 4.

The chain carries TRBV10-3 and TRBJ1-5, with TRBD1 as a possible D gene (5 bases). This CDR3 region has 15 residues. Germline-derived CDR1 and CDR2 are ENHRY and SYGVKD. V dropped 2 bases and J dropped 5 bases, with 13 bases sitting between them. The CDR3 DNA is TGTGCCATCAGTGAGGATCTTGCGGGGGATCAGCCCCAGCATTTT. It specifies CAISEDLAGDQPQHF.

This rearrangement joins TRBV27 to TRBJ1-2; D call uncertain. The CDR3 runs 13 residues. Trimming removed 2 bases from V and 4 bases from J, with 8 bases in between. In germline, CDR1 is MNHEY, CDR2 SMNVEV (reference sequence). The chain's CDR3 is CASSLGPSYGYTF. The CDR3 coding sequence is TGTGCCAGCAGTTTAGGGCCGAGCTATGGCTACACCTTC.